Shown below are 11 T cell receptor beta chains from a single sample sequenced in a study of T cell responses to AZD1222 COVID-19 vaccine. Produced via immunoSEQ multiplex PCR; TCRdb's table is partial and in-frame only. Altogether 150,000 or so clones are present, about 92% being singletons, with the ten largest covering more than 8.5%. The sequencing here drew on peripheral blood, taken on day 0 of AZD1222 vaccination. These receptors were taken from an adult in good health.

The rearrangement uses TRBV29-1 and TRBJ1-1; D gene unclear. Germline lookup yields CDR1 SQVTM and CDR2 ANQGSEA. The V end was cut by 4 bases, the J end by 1 base, with 13 bases between. The CDR3 totals 14 residues. As DNA, the CDR3 is TGCAGCGTTGTCGTAAGGGCGCCGAACACTGAAGCTTTCTTT. Translating gives CSVVVRAPNTEAFF.

CDR3 region: CASSVDSKNIQYF. The CDR3 coding sequence is TGTGCCAGCAGCGTAGATTCCAAAAACATTCAGTACTTC. The chain couples TRBV9 to TRBJ2-4; D is unresolved. Germline CDR1 SGDLS, CDR2 YYNGEE. The CDR3 length is 13 residues. Trimming stripped 0 bases from V and 2 bases from J, with 3 bases between.

The V and J genes are TRBV14 and TRBJ1-2; D perhaps matches TRBD1 (6 bases). Trimming removed 10 bases from V and 8 bases from J, with 23 bases in between. This CDR3 comprises 14 residues. Germline CDR1 is SGHDN and CDR2 is FVKESK. CDR3 sequence reads: CATLPGADLIGYTF. CDR3 in DNA: TGTGCCACCCTCCCGGGGGCGGATTTGATCGGCTACACCTTC. Variable domain in full (rest from reference TRBV14 and TRBJ1-2): EAGVTQFPSHSVIEKGQTVTLRCDPISGHDNLYWYRRVMGKEIKFLLHFVKESKQDESGMPNNRFLAERTGGTYSTLKVQPAELEDSGVYFCATLPGADLIGYTFGSGTRLTVV.

The chain has TRBV4-1 and TRBJ1-2; D gene unclear. The V end was cut by 4 bases, the J end by 4 bases, with 7 bases between. The length of the CDR3 is 12 residues. Germline assignment: CDR1 MGHRA and CDR2 YSYEKL. The CDR3 region has the DNA TGCGCCAGCAGCCTCGGAAGCTATGGCTACACCTTC. Its translation is CASSLGSYGYTF.

This rearrangement joins TRBV3-1 (or the pseudogene TRBV3-2) to TRBJ2-7; D is uncertain. The V gene lost 4 bases and the J gene lost 7 bases, with 20 bases spanning the gap. Germline CDR1 LGHDT, CDR2 YNNKEL (reference sequence). The length of the CDR3 is 15 residues. This CDR3 reads CASSRDLLRTSEQYF. In DNA, the CDR3 is TGTGCCAGCAGCCGAGACCTACTAAGAACCTCTGAGCAGTACTTC.

The chain carries TRBV2 and TRBJ1-5; tentative D call: TRBD1 (6 bases). With 2 bases removed from V and 1 base from J, the gap between germline ends came to 15 bases. CDR1 is SNHLY, CDR2 FYNNEI, per germline. CDR3 length equals 17 residues. The DNA of the CDR3 is TGTGCCAGCAGTGAAAGGTCAGGGGTGTTCAGCAATCAGCCCCAGCATTTT. As protein: CASSERSGVFSNQPQHF.

The chain couples TRBV7-2 to TRBJ1-3, with D unresolved. CDR1 is SGHTA, CDR2 FQGNSA, per germline. This CDR3 has 15 amino acids. Trimming took off 3 bases at V and 0 bases at J, with 9 bases between the two ends. CDR3 sequence (DNA): TGTGCCAGCAGCTTTGAGCAGCGCTCTGGAAACACCATATATTTT. It yields the protein CASSFEQRSGNTIYF.

This chain links TRBV9 with TRBJ1-4; TRBD1 matches at 7 bases. Trimming took 4 bases from V and 8 from J; bases not matched to a gene: 14. Germline CDR1 is SGDLS and CDR2 is YYNGEE. The CDR3 runs 16 residues. CDR3 nucleotides: TGTGCCAGCAGCAACCCGACAGGGCCCGATCGGGAAAAACTGTTTTTT. It specifies CASSNPTGPDREKLFF. The whole variable domain, filled in from reference TRBV9 and TRBJ1-4, reads DSGVTQTPKHLITATGQRVTLRCSPRSGDLSVYWYQQSLDQGLQFLIQYYNGEERAKGNILERFSAQQFPDLHSELNLSSLELGDSALYFCASSNPTGPDREKLFFGSGTQLSVL.

The chain's CDR3 is CASSPPSGGETDTQYF. CDR3 nucleotides: TGTGCCAGCAGCCCCCCGAGCGGGGGAGAAACAGATACGCAGTATTTT. The chain employs TRBV7-9 and TRBJ2-3; 8 bases align to TRBD2. There are 16 residues in the CDR3. J lost 3 bases, V lost 5 bases, and 10 bases had no gene match. The germline CDR1 and CDR2 sequences are SEHNR and FQNEAQ (reference sequence).

J is TRBJ2-5 and V is TRBV2; TRBD1 aligns across 7 bases. With 5 bases clipped from V and 5 bases from J, the junction kept 5 bases outside the gene matches. Per germline, CDR1 SNHLY and CDR2 FYNNEI. There are 13 residues in the CDR3. CDR3 region: CASSYDRAETQYF. In DNA, the CDR3 is TGTGCCAGCAGTTACGACAGGGCTGAGACCCAGTACTTC. Together with reference TRBV2 and TRBJ2-5, the CDR3 gives the full variable domain: EPEVTQTPSHQVTQMGQEVILRCVPISNHLYFYWYRQILGQKVEFLVSFYNNEISEKSEIFDDQFSVERPDGSNFTLKIRSTKLEDSAMYFCASSYDRAETQYFGPGTRLLVL.

The CDR3 DNA reads TGTGCCACCAGTGATATGTACAGCCCCGGCAATCAGCCCCAGCATTTT. This translates into CATSDMYSPGNQPQHF. The chain recombines TRBV24-1 with TRBJ1-5; D is unresolved. V was cut by 3 bases and J by 2 bases, with 13 bases left in between. The CDR3 length is 16 residues. The V gene's germline CDR1 is KGHDR and CDR2 SFDVKD.